This T cell receptor (beta chain) was identified in a study of cytomegalovirus exposure and HLA in healthy donors. The PCR had 60 Vbeta and 13 Jbeta primers. This table comes from immunoSEQ multiplex PCR, and its TCRdb copy is limited to in-frame clones, with some not included. This sample has approximately 160,000 clones, with roughly four fifths found just once. Germline loops: CDR1 MNHEY, CDR2 SVGAGI. This CDR3 has 13 residues. V shed 8 bases and J 0 bases; nucleotides not matched to a gene: 0. The sequenced sample was PBMCs. The chain has TRBV6-5 and TRBJ2-2; 7 positions agree with TRBD1. The receptor was derived from a woman aged 40 to 49 in good health and CMV-seronegative. The CDR3 protein is CASGTANTGELFF. CDR3 coding DNA: TGTGCCAGCGGGACAGCGAACACCGGGGAGCTGTTTTTT.